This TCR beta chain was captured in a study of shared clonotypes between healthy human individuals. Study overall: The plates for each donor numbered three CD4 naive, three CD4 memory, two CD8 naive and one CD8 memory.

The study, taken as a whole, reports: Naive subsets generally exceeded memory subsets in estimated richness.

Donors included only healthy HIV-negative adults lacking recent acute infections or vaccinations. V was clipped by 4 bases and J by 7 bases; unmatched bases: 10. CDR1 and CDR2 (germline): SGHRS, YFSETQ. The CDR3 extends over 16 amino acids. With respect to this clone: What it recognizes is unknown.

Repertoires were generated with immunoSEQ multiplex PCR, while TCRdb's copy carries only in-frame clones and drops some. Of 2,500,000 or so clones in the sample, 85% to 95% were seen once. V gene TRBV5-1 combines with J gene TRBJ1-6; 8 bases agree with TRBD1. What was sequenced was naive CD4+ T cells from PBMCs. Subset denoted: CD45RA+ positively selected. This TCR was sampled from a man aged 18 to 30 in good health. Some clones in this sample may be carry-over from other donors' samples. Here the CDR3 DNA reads TGCGCCAGCAGCATGGACAGGGACATCGTGAATTCACCCCTCCACTTT. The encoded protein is CASSMDRDIVNSPLHF.